The next 9 T cell receptor beta chains were all read from a single sample in a study of molecular identifiers for immune sequencing clone quantification. TCRdb ran MiXCR on the PCR reads and lists one entry per CDR3 protein. The profile covers approximately 97,000 distinct CDR3 sequences, with approximately 25% appearing a single time and 0.85% to 1% taken by the ten largest. The specimen was naive CD8+ T cells from blood, with Jurkat cell RNA spiked in. Subset here: FACS-sorted CD8+CD4-CCR7+CD45RA+ naive T cells. Source of these receptors: a human donor in good health. Some libraries in this study had Jurkat cell RNA spiked in.

This clonotype was recorded a few times. The chain carries TRBV4-3 and TRBJ1-1, with 10 nucleotides matching TRBD1. The CDR3 is made up of 16 amino acids. The V gene end was trimmed by 4 bases and the J gene end by 0 bases; junction bases not matched to a gene: 5. CDR1 is LGHNA and CDR2 is YSLEER in the germline V gene. CDR3 loop: CASSLGQGVLNTEAFF. CDR3 nucleotides: TGCGCCAGCAGCCTCGGACAGGGGGTTTTGAACACTGAAGCTTTCTTT.

Turning to this clonotype: Compared with germline, one end of the junction differs, possibly owing to a read error. The gene calls are TRBV19 and TRBJ2-1; the match to TRBD1 covers 8 bases. CDR1 LNHDA and CDR2 SQIVND come from the germline V gene (reference sequence). There are 12 residues in the CDR3. The CDR3 is CASSDRVNEQCF. The DNA for the CDR3 is TGTGCCAGTTCGGACAGGGTGAATGAGCAGTGCTTC.

This clonotype was counted at least ten times. The chain's CDR3 is CASSDKQGVSDTEAFF. The CDR3 nucleotides are TGTGCCAGCAGCGATAAACAGGGGGTGAGCGACACTGAAGCTTTCTTT. The chain couples TRBV7-6 to TRBJ1-1; 8 bases line up with TRBD1. This CDR3 has 16 amino acids. The V gene's germline CDR1 is SGHVS and CDR2 FNYEAQ. J lost 3 bases, V lost 5 bases, and 11 bases had no gene match.

This clonotype was picked up many times. The gene calls are TRBV3-1 and TRBJ2-5, with D possibly matching TRBD1 (5 bases). The CDR3 contains 13 residues. The germline gives CDR1 LGHDT, CDR2 YNNKEL (reference sequence). Deletions cut 7 bases from V and 1 base from J, with 10 bases between. Here the CDR3 reads CASTSRGQETQYF. In DNA, the CDR3 is TGTGCCAGCACCAGTAGGGGCCAAGAGACCCAGTACTTC.

A word on this clonotype: A much more abundant neighbour one base away suggests this may be a read error. The V call is TRBV7-2, the J call TRBJ1-3; D unclear. The CDR3 runs 14 residues. The V end lost 2 bases, the J end lost 7 bases, and 12 bases lay between the germline ends. Germline CDR1 SGHTA, CDR2 FQGNSA. In nucleotides, the CDR3 is TGTGCCAGCAGCTTACAGAGGCCGGGGAACACCATATATTTT. Amino acid sequence: CASSLQRPGNTIYF.

This clonotype showed up many times. The V call is TRBV30, the J call TRBJ2-3; unclear D gene. V was pared by 0 bases and J by 4 bases, with 8 bases between. Per germline, CDR1 GTSNPN and CDR2 SVGIG (reference sequence). The CDR3 runs to 13 residues. For the CDR3, the DNA is TGTGCCTGGAGTGTACTGGCCCCAGATACGCAGTATTTT. Translation: CAWSVLAPDTQYF. Combining the CDR3 with reference TRBV30 and TRBJ2-3 gives the whole variable domain SQTIHQWPATLVQPVGSPLSLECTVEGTSNPNLYWYRQAAGRGLQLLFYSVGIGQISSEVPQNLSASRPQDRQFILSSKKLLLSDSGFYLCAWSVLAPDTQYFGPGTRLTVL.

J is TRBJ2-3 and V is TRBV19; D gene unclear. CDR1 and CDR2 (germline): LNHDA, SQIVND (reference sequence). The length of the CDR3 is 15 residues. The V and J ends lost 1 base and 6 bases respectively, with 14 bases between them. Here the CDR3 reads CASSIGARETDTQYF. The CDR3 nucleotides read TGTGCCAGTAGTATAGGTGCTAGGGAAACCGATACGCAGTATTTT.

This clonotype was found many times. The gene calls are TRBV20-1 and TRBJ2-3; 14 bases map to TRBD2. Germline lookup yields CDR1 DFQATT and CDR2 SNEGSKA (reference sequence). J gave up 10 bases and V 3 bases, and 21 bases lay outside the gene matches. The CDR3 runs to 19 residues. DNA for the CDR3: TGCAGTGCTAGGTCGCTAACCGAAGGGACTAGCGGGAGCCCGGGTGCGCAGTATTTT. It specifies CSARSLTEGTSGSPGAQYF.

In its sample, this clonotype was seen many times. The V gene is TRBV7-9, the J gene TRBJ2-5; 9 bases match TRBD1. Losses at the gene ends were 6 bases for V and 5 bases for J; bases not matched to a gene: 10. Germline V lookup: CDR1 SEHNR, CDR2 FQNEAQ (reference sequence). This CDR3 comprises 15 residues. The CDR3 DNA sequence: TGTGCCAGCAGTTTAACAGGGGGCGCCTACGAGACCCAGTACTTC. The encoded protein is CASSLTGGAYETQYF.